The T cell receptor beta chain under discussion was sequenced for a study of cytomegalovirus exposure and HLA in healthy donors. Study context: Among roughly 180 million T cells, an earlier analysis found approximately 110 million unique TCR beta sequences. Notes on the study in general: The authors assumed roughly uniform sequencing depth across donors for presence/absence analyses. The analysis excluded some indistinguishable V segments, including TRBV6-2 and TRBV6-3.

In the case of this clone: As yet, its antigen is unknown.

The V and J ends lost 4 bases and 2 bases respectively, with 15 bases between them. Germline V lookup: CDR1 SQVTM, CDR2 ANQGSEA. CDR3 size: 15 residues. The PCR ran on 60 Vbeta and 13 Jbeta primers. Libraries were prepared by immunoSEQ multiplex PCR; TCRdb keeps only in-frame clonotypes and omits some of them. The sample has approximately 150,000 clones, more than 75% seen once. The chain employs TRBV29-1 and TRBJ2-1, with D hard to call. This TCR was sampled from a man aged 25-40 years in good health and CMV-seropositive. Sample: PBMCs. Written as DNA, the CDR3 is TGCAGCGTTGCCGGAGACTCTCTTACCTACAATGAGCAGTTCTTC. Protein product: CSVAGDSLTYNEQFF.